The 14 T cell receptor beta chains given below trace back to one sample, sequenced in a study of T cell responses to AZD1222 COVID-19 vaccine. Clones were read by immunoSEQ multiplex PCR, and TCRdb kept only the in-frame ones, dropping some. The table records about 100,000 clones, around 90% of them present only once. This specimen consisted of peripheral blood, obtained on day 0 of AZD1222 vaccination. All receptors derive from an adult in good health.

The rearrangement links TRBV4-2 to TRBJ2-3; possible D gene TRBD2, 5 bases. Germline loops: CDR1 LGHNA, CDR2 YNFKEQ. The CDR3 is made up of 16 amino acids. Trimming took off 0 bases at V and 2 bases at J, with 12 bases between the two ends. CDR3 in DNA: TGTGCCAGCAGCCAAGATTCTAGCCAAGACACAGATACGCAGTATTTT. Its translation is CASSQDSSQDTDTQYF.

This clone was seen once. The chain recombines TRBV5-4 with TRBJ2-2, with D tentatively TRBD1 (6 bases). Germline CDR1 reads SGHNT; CDR2 reads YYREEE (reference sequence). The CDR3 contains 16 residues. Trimming left V 3 bases short and J 0 bases short, with 12 bases between. The CDR3: CASSYGGVPNTGELFF. CDR3 bases: TGTGCCAGCAGCTATGGGGGCGTCCCGAACACCGGGGAGCTGTTTTTT.

The V and J genes are TRBV19 and TRBJ1-2, with D possibly TRBD1 on 5 matching bases. CDR3 length: 12 amino acids. Between the trimmed V and J ends, which lost 0 bases and 7 bases, there was a span of 6 bases. Per the germline V gene, CDR1 is LNHDA and CDR2 is SQIVND (reference sequence). The CDR3 bases are TGTGCCAGTAGTATAGACAGGGCTGGCTACACCTTC. Protein: CASSIDRAGYTF.

The V gene is TRBV27, the J gene TRBJ1-1; D unclear. The germline V gene has CDR1 MNHEY and CDR2 SMNVEV (reference sequence). Trimming removed 11 bases from V and 2 bases from J, with 9 bases in between. The CDR3 extends over 11 amino acids. The CDR3 DNA is TGTGCCGTTCTTACCAACACTGAAGCTTTCTTT. Translating gives CAVLTNTEAFF.

The genes are TRBV5-1 and TRBJ1-2; D perhaps matches TRBD1 (5 bases). Trimming took off 7 bases at V and 7 bases at J, with 23 bases between the two ends. The CDR3 sequence is 15 residues long. Germline CDR1 reads SGHRS; CDR2 reads YFSETQ. This chain's CDR3 is CASGRTGPLEGGYTF. Here the CDR3 DNA reads TGCGCCAGCGGCCGGACGGGACCCCTTGAGGGTGGCTACACCTTC. Combining the CDR3 with reference TRBV5-1 and TRBJ1-2 gives the whole variable domain KAGVTQTPRYLIKTRGQQVTLSCSPISGHRSVSWYQQTPGQGLQFLFEYFSETQRNKGNFPGRFSGRQFSNSRSEMNVSTLELGDSALYLCASGRTGPLEGGYTFGSGTRLTVV.

This sequence joins TRBV18 and TRBJ2-3; 7 bases align to TRBD1. This CDR3 is built from 15 residues. The V and J ends lost 2 bases and 3 bases, in that order; junction bases with no gene match: 5. Germline CDR1 KGHSH, CDR2 LQKENI. Here the CDR3 reads CASSPSLTGTDTQYF. The CDR3 DNA reads TGTGCCAGCTCACCAAGTTTGACAGGGACAGATACGCAGTATTTT.

V is TRBV28 and J is TRBJ1-1; D is perhaps TRBD1 (6 bases). There are 13 residues in the CDR3. Germline V gives CDR1 MDHEN, CDR2 SYDVKM. V lost 7 bases and J lost 1, with 10 bases in between. CDR3 amino acids: CASTGARNTEAFF. CDR3 DNA sequence: TGTGCCAGCACGGGGGCGCGGAACACTGAAGCTTTCTTT.

The V and J genes are TRBV4-1 and TRBJ1-2; TRBD1 aligns across 8 bases. CDR3 size: 17 residues. V shed 0 bases and J 0 bases; nucleotides not matched to a gene: 6. CDR1 MGHRA and CDR2 YSYEKL come from the germline V gene. CDR3 sequence reads: CASSQDPGDRTNYGYTF. CDR3 nucleotides: TGCGCCAGCAGCCAAGATCCGGGGGACAGGACTAACTATGGCTACACCTTC.

This clone was seen once. The chain has TRBV11-3 and TRBJ1-1; no firm D call. Germline loops: CDR1 SGHNT, CDR2 YENEEA. The CDR3 loop spans 14 amino acids. V was pared by 7 bases and J by 1 base, with 13 bases between. This CDR3 reads CASTRLAANTEAFF. The CDR3 region has the DNA TGTGCCAGCACACGGTTAGCGGCGAACACTGAAGCTTTCTTT. The whole variable domain, remainder taken from reference TRBV11-3 and TRBJ1-1, is EAGVVQSPRYKIIEKKQPVAFWCNPISGHNTLYWYLQNLGQGPELLIRYENEEAVDDSQLPKDRFSAERLKGVDSTLKIQPAELGDSAVYLCASTRLAANTEAFFGQGTRLTVV.

The rearrangement joins TRBV29-1 to TRBJ1-1; 7 bases are a match to TRBD1. There are 13 residues in the CDR3. The V gene's germline CDR1 is SQVTM and CDR2 ANQGSEA. After removal of 5 bases from V and 4 bases from J, the junction contained 7 bases not matched to a gene. The CDR3 sequence: CSVSSSGGTEAFF. CDR3 bases: TGCAGCGTTTCCTCGTCAGGGGGCACTGAAGCTTTCTTT.

Details on this clone: The DNA is left out, because the CDR3 cannot be placed on it with certainty; the CDR3 is given as TCRdb lists it. The chain uses TRBV21-1 and TRBJ1-3; the table's D gene call, TRBD1, was not cross checked with the DNA. TRBV21-1 is a pseudogene. The CDR3 has 19 residues if both end residues are counted. The chain's CDR3 is CASSLHTVGQGAFGNTIYF.

The chain's CDR3 is CASSYFTEAFF. CDR3 bases: TGTGCCAGCAGTTACTTCACTGAAGCTTTCTTT. V and J are TRBV6-2 or TRBV6-3 and TRBJ1-1, with no clear D. The V and J ends lost 1 base and 4 bases respectively, with 1 base between them. Germline CDR1 reads MNHEY; CDR2 reads SVGEGT. This CDR3 has 11 residues.

In this sample, this clone turned up once. The gene calls are TRBV15 and TRBJ2-7; 7 bases agree with TRBD1. Germline V gene lookup returns CDR1 LNHNV and CDR2 YYDKDF (reference sequence). The CDR3 is 15 residues long. Trimming took 5 bases from V and 1 from J; bases not matched to a gene: 8. CDR3 region: CATSPDRTASYEQYF. In DNA, the CDR3 is TGTGCCACCAGCCCGGACAGGACGGCATCCTACGAGCAGTACTTC.

The V gene is TRBV5-4, the J gene TRBJ2-7, with TRBD1 as a possible D gene (6 bases). CDR1 and CDR2 (germline): SGHNT, YYREEE (reference sequence). The CDR3 length is 15 residues. Trimming shortened V by 3 bases and J by 6 bases, and 19 bases separated the two germline ends. CDR3: CASSSPRTAVGEQYF. The CDR3 bases are TGTGCCAGCAGCTCACCTCGGACAGCCGTGGGCGAGCAGTACTTC.